This T cell receptor (beta chain) was captured by sequencing in a study of T cells in Graves' hyperthyroidism and ophthalmopathy. The investigators amplified TCR beta CDR3 regions from RNA transcripts. HTBI primers were used for first-round RT-PCR of the TCR CDR3. TCRdb processed the multiplex PCR reads anew with MiXCR; each CDR3 protein has one entry. The sample includes over 500,000 distinct CDR3 sequences, 17% of them seen just once. The CDR3 is 14 amino acids. V lost 4 bases to trimming and J lost 4 bases; unmatched junction nucleotides: 2. Germline V lookup: CDR1 SGHDT, CDR2 YYEEEE. This clonotype occurred many times.

Sequences were obtained from blood. This chain joins TRBV5-6 and TRBJ2-7, with 13 bases identical to TRBD2. The clonotype was recovered from a woman aged 18-29 years with Graves' ophthalmopathy. CDR3 amino acids: CASSKLAGGYEQYF. The DNA of the CDR3 is TGTGCCAGCAGCAAACTAGCGGGAGGGTACGAGCAGTACTTC.